Given below is one TCR beta chain in context. Its antigen is not known. The sample belongs to a study of cytomegalovirus exposure and HLA in healthy donors. 13 Jbeta primers and 60 Vbeta primers were used for the PCR. Profiling relied on immunoSEQ multiplex PCR, and the TCRdb table lists in-frame clones only, not all of them. The table has over 200,000 clones, 70% seen once. Overall study findings and caveats: An analysis done earlier found most TCR beta V segments productive about 87% or about 30% of the time. Across donors, presence/absence analyses took sequencing depth to be roughly uniform. Sequencing artifact likely explains a cluster of highly shared sequence variants.

This clonotype was obtained from a man aged 35 to 55 in good health and CMV-seropositive. Material: PBMCs.

The CDR3 bases are TGTGCCAGCAGCCTGGCTAAGGGAGACTATGGCTACACCTTC. It translates to CASSLAKGDYGYTF. The chain joins TRBV7-9 to TRBJ1-2; D remains unclear. There are 14 residues in the CDR3. V lost 5 bases and J 3 bases, leaving 13 bases between the germline ends. The V gene's germline CDR1 is SEHNR and CDR2 FQNEAQ (reference sequence).